This TCR beta chain was captured in a study of T cell responses to AZD1222 COVID-19 vaccine. General study findings and limits: Donors were chiefly white British, with a greater number of females, and clonal diversity was perhaps underestimated.

Of note for this clone: Its specificity is unknown.

Repertoires were generated with immunoSEQ multiplex PCR, while TCRdb's copy carries only in-frame clones and drops some. The data contain 150,000 to 200,000 clones, 92% of them singletons. Germline V gene sequence: CDR1 LGHDT, CDR2 YNNKEL (reference sequence). Trimming removed 0 bases from V and 1 base from J; junction bases left unmatched: 6. The CDR3 covers 17 residues. The specimen comprised peripheral blood, sampled on day 0 of AZD1222 vaccination. The chain links TRBV3-1 (or the pseudogene TRBV3-2) to TRBJ2-1; TRBD2 matches 7 bases. This sequence was found in an adult in good health. The CDR3 loop reads CASSQESGGSSYNEQFF. The CDR3 coding sequence is TGTGCCAGCAGCCAAGAGAGCGGCGGGAGTTCCTACAATGAGCAGTTCTTC.